This T cell receptor (beta chain) emerged from a study of early T cells in non-severe SARS-CoV-2 infection. The germline CDR1 and CDR2 sequences are KGHSH and LQKENI. The germline V and J ends were trimmed by 0 bases and 0 bases, with 9 bases remaining between them. The CDR3 runs 16 residues. Whole-study results and caveats: The matching step, a VDJdb search, favored anti-spike CD8 responses and missed private and CD4 specificities.

As part of library construction, unique molecular identifiers were attached to individual cDNA molecules. TCRdb re-analysed the 5' RACE reads in MiXCR, keeping a single row per CDR3 protein. The table shows fewer than 85,000 distinct CDR3 sequences, with about 11% occurring only once. This clonotype has ten or more counts. Its cognate antigen is unknown. This receptor was obtained from an adult who was a healthcare worker with PCR-confirmed SARS-CoV-2 infection or an uninfected control (not recorded which). V usage is TRBV18 and J usage is TRBJ2-1; D is possibly TRBD1 (5 bases). Sequences were derived from whole blood, sampled at baseline. The CDR3 DNA is TGTGCCAGCTCACCACCAAGGGGATTCTCCTACAATGAGCAGTTCTTC. Its protein product is CASSPPRGFSYNEQFF.